The TCR beta chain under discussion was sequenced for a study of a mutant IDH1 vaccine in newly diagnosed glioma. At the level of the study: Patients' prior therapy spanned radiotherapy, temozolomide, or both; most underwent both.

The time point was: baseline, week 1 (first vaccination visit). The sample's treatment: pre-vaccination baseline after standard-of-care therapy. Donors harbored newly found WHO grade 3 or 4 IDH1-mutant, ATRX-lost astrocytomas. Method: immunoSEQ multiplex PCR; TCRdb's copy keeps in-frame clones and lacks some. The sample comprises about 92,000 clones, roughly 78% of which are singletons, and around 7% rests with the top ten. Germline CDR1 LGHNA, CDR2 YNFKEQ. CDR3 length equals 14 residues. Findings of the study overall: Around 92% of patients showed vaccine-induced immune responses across multiple MHC alleles. Changes to the top peripheral T cell clonotypes appeared unrelated to pseudoprogression.

In regard to this clone: Its target is not known.

The rearrangement links TRBV4-2 to TRBJ2-5, with TRBD2 identical over 11 bases. The closer fit of TRBJ2-7 to the DNA end suggests the J call may be wrong. The source material was PBMCs, sampled from a glioma patient treated with radiotherapy, temozolomide or both. This clonotype was obtained from a man in his forties with glioma. The CDR3 sequence: CASSGTSGSYEQYF. CDR3 in DNA: TGTGCCAGCAGCGGGACTAGCGGTTCCTACGAGCAGTACTTC.